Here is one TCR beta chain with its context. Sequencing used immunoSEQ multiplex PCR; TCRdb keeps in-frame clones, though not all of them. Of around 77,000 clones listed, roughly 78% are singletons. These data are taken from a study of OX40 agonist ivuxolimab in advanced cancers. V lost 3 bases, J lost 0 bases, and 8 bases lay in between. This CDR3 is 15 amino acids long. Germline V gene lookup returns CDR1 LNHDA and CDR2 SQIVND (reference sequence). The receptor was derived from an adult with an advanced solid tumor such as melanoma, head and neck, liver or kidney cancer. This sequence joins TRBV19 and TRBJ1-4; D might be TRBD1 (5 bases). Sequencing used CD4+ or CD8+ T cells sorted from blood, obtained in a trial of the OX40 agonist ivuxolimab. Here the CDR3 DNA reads TGTGCCAGTAGTATTGGGGCAGCAACTAATGAAAAACTGTTTTTT. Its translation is CASSIGAATNEKLFF. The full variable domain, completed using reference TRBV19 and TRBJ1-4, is DGGITQSPKYLFRKEGQNVTLSCEQNLNHDAMYWYRQDPGQGLRLIYYSQIVNDFQKGDIAEGYSVSREKKESFPLTVTSAQKNPTAFYLCASSIGAATNEKLFFGSGTQLSVL.